This is a list of T cell receptor beta chains from one sample in a study of T cell repertoires in cytomegalovirus infection. Each CDR3 protein is one row after TCRdb ran MiXCR on the reads. The sample lists around 170,000 distinct CDR3 sequences; approximately 15% were seen once. Material for sequencing was PBMCs. These receptors originate from a human donor in good health (CMV status not recorded). Some clones in this sample may be carry-over from other donors' samples. Each CDR3 is given with its conserved first and last residue. A D gene is named only where the DNA matches it firmly. The size of a clone is reported for some rows only, either as once, few or many, or as a class for expanded clones.

clone_size j_call d_call v_call cdr3_aa cdr3_nt
. TRBJ2-7 TRBD2 TRBV6-2/TRBV6-3 CASSPIPGGRAWWEQYF TGTGCCAGCAGCCCTATCCCTGGCGGGAGGGCCTGGTGGGAGCAGTACTTC
many TRBJ1-1 . TRBV7-2 CASSLVGQLNTEAFF TGTGCCAGCAGCTTAGTCGGCCAGCTGAACACTGAAGCTTTCTTT
many TRBJ1-1 . TRBV5-4 CASSGGQTINTEAFF TGTGCCAGCAGCGGGGGGCAGACTATAAACACTGAAGCTTTCTTT
many TRBJ1-1 . TRBV12-3/TRBV12-4 CASSLVRLNTEAFF TGTGCCAGCAGTTTAGTACGGCTGAACACTGAAGCTTTCTTT
. TRBJ2-3 TRBD1 TRBV27 CASGRDRTTDTQYF TGTGCCAGCGGTCGGGACAGGACCACAGATACGCAGTATTTT
many TRBJ2-1 . TRBV7-2 CASSFSPAAPEGQFF TGTGCCAGCAGCTTTTCCCCCGCGGCACCCGAGGGGCAGTTCTTC
few TRBJ2-5 . TRBV10-3 CAISESEETQYF TGTGCCATCAGTGAGTCCGAAGAGACCCAGTACTTC
many TRBJ1-5 . TRBV7-2 CASSSTGRAQPQHF TGTGCCAGCAGTTCTACAGGGCGGGCCCAGCCCCAGCATTTT
many TRBJ2-1 TRBD2 TRBV7-3 CASSETSGSYDEQFF TGTGCCAGCAGCGAAACTAGCGGGAGTTACGATGAGCAGTTCTTC
many TRBJ2-7 . TRBV7-9 CASSPPEGSYEQYF TGTGCCAGCAGCCCCCCGGAAGGGAGCTACGAGCAGTACTTC
. TRBJ2-2 TRBD1 TRBV2 CASSGGGRANTGELFF TGTGCCAGCAGTGGAGGGGGCCGCGCGAACACCGGGGAGCTGTTTTTT
few TRBJ1-2 . TRBV24-1 CATRSGGGGYTF TGTGCCACCAGGTCCGGGGGTGGTGGCTACACCTTC
many TRBJ2-1 . TRBV19 CASTERSEQFF TGTGCCAGTACGGAGCGGAGTGAGCAGTTCTTC
. TRBJ2-5 . TRBV28 CASSGSGTETQYF TGTGCCAGCAGTGGGTCGGGCACCGAGACCCAGTACTTC
many TRBJ2-7 . TRBV7-2 CASSLDSPSSRDEQYF TGTGCCAGCAGCTTAGATTCTCCCTCGAGTCGGGACGAGCAGTACTTC
. TRBJ2-1 TRBD1 TRBV24-1 CATSPGTGTNNEQFF TGTGCCACCAGTCCGGGGACAGGAACTAACAATGAGCAGTTCTTC
many TRBJ2-3 TRBD2 TRBV29-1 CSVGRRREVPDTQYF TGCAGCGTGGGGAGGCGTCGGGAGGTCCCAGATACGCAGTATTTT
. TRBJ1-3 . TRBV6-2/TRBV6-3 CASRTGNTIYF TGTGCCAGCAGGACTGGAAACACCATATATTTT
. TRBJ1-1 TRBD1 TRBV2 CASSNRGGSSEAFF TGTGCCAGCAGCAACAGGGGGGGATCGTCTGAAGCTTTCTTT
many TRBJ1-1 . TRBV6-5 CASSYGVGWADTEAFF TGTGCCAGCAGTTACGGGGTAGGGTGGGCCGACACTGAAGCTTTCTTT
. TRBJ2-3 . TRBV18 CASSRRGEDTQYF TGTGCCAGCTCACGGCGGGGTGAGGATACGCAGTATTTT
many TRBJ2-3 . TRBV28 CATSTSSSTDTQYF TGTGCCACCTCGACTTCATCTAGCACAGATACGCAGTATTTT
. TRBJ1-2 . TRBV25-1 CASSATTGTPNGYTF TGTGCCAGCAGTGCCACAACCGGGACACCAAATGGCTACACCTTC
few TRBJ2-3 . TRBV28 CASPPRADIPTDTQYF TGTGCCAGCCCACCAAGAGCGGACATCCCCACAGATACGCAGTATTTT
few TRBJ2-1 TRBD2 TRBV20-1 CSALLAESYNEQFF TGCAGTGCTTTACTAGCGGAATCCTACAATGAGCAGTTCTTC
many TRBJ1-1 . TRBV7-2 CASSLDRGLGAFF TGTGCCAGCAGCTTAGATCGGGGGTTGGGAGCTTTCTTT
. TRBJ2-1 TRBD2 TRBV10-3 CAISGGLAGGGNEQFF TGTGCCATCAGTGGGGGACTAGCGGGAGGAGGGAATGAGCAGTTCTTC
. TRBJ2-3 TRBD1 TRBV5-4 CASSGSGQGTDTQYF TGTGCCAGCAGCGGATCGGGACAGGGCACAGATACGCAGTATTTT
few TRBJ2-1 . TRBV7-6 CASSRRVLVFNEQFF TGTGCCAGCAGCCGCCGGGTCCTAGTGTTCAATGAGCAGTTCTTC